This TCR beta chain derives from a study of chemoradiotherapy in HPV16-positive cancers. Study-wide context: Functional T-cell assays on a couple of HPV16-positive patients' cells defined candidate HPV-specific clones and common TCR motifs.

Regarding the study as a whole: Candidate HPV-specific clones and E7-related TCR motifs grew in tumor during treatment.

Over chemoradiotherapy, repertoires were sampled more than once. This clone occurred a few times. Its antigen is unidentified. This may be a read error: a much more frequent sequence differs by one nucleotide. Other nucleotide sequences from this sample produce the same CDR3. Trimming stripped 9 bases from V and 1 base from J, with 1 base between. The germline CDR1 and CDR2 sequences are MNHEY and SVGAGI. The CDR3 covers 9 residues. Profiling relied on immunoSEQ multiplex PCR, and the TCRdb table lists in-frame clones only, not all of them. The sample lists 8,000 to 10,000 clones, approximately 91% seen once, with 10% to 15% in the top ten.

The source is a human donor with HPV-associated anogenital cancer. The chain joins TRBV6-5 to TRBJ2-7; D is unclear. Sequencing was performed on blood, taken from a patient who underwent chemoradiotherapy. CDR3 sequence reads: CASSYEQYF. The CDR3 coding sequence is TGTGCCAGTTCCTACGAGCAGTACTTC.